These T cell receptor beta chains were read from a single sample in a study of beta chain features in type 1 diabetes. Sequenced by immunoSEQ multiplex PCR; TCRdb stores in-frame clones only, minus some. The sample consists of 35,000 or so clones, approximately 60% of them appearing once. Sequencing was carried out using Tregs from blood. Receptors originate from a woman in her 30s in good health. Both conserved end residues are part of each CDR3. The D gene is left open where the match is weak. Clone sizes are given selectively: once, few, many, or a class where the clone is expanded.

V gene	clone size	J gene	D gene	CDR3 protein	CDR3 DNA
TRBV19	once	TRBJ2-4	.	CASSIRRGMAKNIQYF	TGTGCCAGTAGTATCCGACGGGGGATGGCCAAAAACATTCAGTACTTC
TRBV7-2	.	TRBJ2-7	.	CASSLANREYEQYF	TGTGCCAGCAGCTTAGCAAACAGGGAATACGAGCAGTACTTC
TRBV18	.	TRBJ2-7	TRBD1	CASSPRQGYEQYF	TGTGCCAGCTCACCTCGACAGGGCTACGAGCAGTACTTC
TRBV5-5	few	TRBJ2-5	.	CASSLTAGHQETQYF	TGTGCCAGCAGCTTGACTGCGGGACACCAAGAGACCCAGTACTTC
TRBV29-1	.	TRBJ2-7	.	CSVGQASYGQYF	TGCAGCGTTGGCCAGGCCTCCTACGGTCAGTACTTC
TRBV18	few	TRBJ1-3	.	CASSQAGATPGNTIYF	TGTGCCAGCTCACAGGCGGGGGCCACGCCTGGAAACACCATATATTTT
TRBV19	medium-sized	TRBJ1-3	.	CAARTGSSGNTIYF	TGTGCCGCACGAACAGGGTCCTCTGGAAACACCATATATTTT
TRBV5-1	.	TRBJ2-2	.	CASSLRDSGELFF	TGCGCCAGCAGCTTACGGGACTCCGGGGAGCTGTTTTTT
TRBV5-1	.	TRBJ2-3	TRBD2	CASSLYGLAGEYTQYF	TGCGCCAGCAGCTTGTATGGTCTAGCGGGAGAGTATACGCAGTATTTT
TRBV7-9	.	TRBJ2-3	TRBD2	CASSLGASGSRTDTQYF	TGTGCCAGCAGCTTAGGCGCTAGCGGGAGTAGAACAGATACGCAGTATTTT